This T cell receptor (beta chain) was captured in a study of blood T cells in healthy people across ages. CDR3 size: 13 residues. CDR1 is SQVTM, CDR2 ANQGSEA, per germline. V was clipped by 7 bases and J by 9 bases; unmatched bases: 8. Combining a sample-barcoded 5' primer with a J-beta primer mix, a second PCR ran for about 6 to 12 cycles. MiXCR was run by TCRdb on the 5' RACE reads, yielding one entry per CDR3 protein. Of approximately 880,000 distinct CDR3 sequences detected, roughly 48% appear once; the ten largest clones hold roughly 12%. Each individual donor underwent a draw of 8 to 10 milliliters of peripheral blood.

Specimen: blood. This sequence joins TRBV29-1 and TRBJ2-1; 11 bases are a match to TRBD2. This sequence originates from a young man in good health. The CDR3 coding sequence is TGCAGCGCGACCATAGCGGGAGGGGGTGAGCAGTTCTTC. This gives the protein CSATIAGGGEQFF.